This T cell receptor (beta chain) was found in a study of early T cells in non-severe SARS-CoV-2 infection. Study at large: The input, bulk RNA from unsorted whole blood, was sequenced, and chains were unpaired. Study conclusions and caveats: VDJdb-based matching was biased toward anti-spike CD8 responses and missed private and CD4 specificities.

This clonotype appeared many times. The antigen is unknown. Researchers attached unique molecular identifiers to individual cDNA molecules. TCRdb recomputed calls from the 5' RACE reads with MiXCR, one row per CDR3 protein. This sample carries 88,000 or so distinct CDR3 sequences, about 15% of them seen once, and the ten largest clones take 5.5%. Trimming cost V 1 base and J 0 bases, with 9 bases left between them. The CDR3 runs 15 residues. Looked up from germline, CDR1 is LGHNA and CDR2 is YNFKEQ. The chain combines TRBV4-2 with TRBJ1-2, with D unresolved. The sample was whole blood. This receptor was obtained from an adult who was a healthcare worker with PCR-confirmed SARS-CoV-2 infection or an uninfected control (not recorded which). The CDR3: CASSQGEEANYGYTF. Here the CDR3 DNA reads TGTGCCAGCAGCCAAGGGGAAGAGGCTAACTATGGCTACACCTTC.